This T cell receptor beta chain originates from a study of blood T cell repertoires in COVID-19 (TCRdb year 2020). With respect to the entire study: Samples from collaborators originated in the United States, Italy and Spain and spanned both the acute and convalescent phases of COVID-19. The material from the prospective study consisted of cDNA or gDNA derived from T cells, B-cell-depleted T cells, or PBMCs. Deeply sampled blood TCRbeta repertoires from subjects exposed to, actively infected with, or recovered from COVID-19 were included in the dataset. A freely available public database, intended as a resource for researchers studying the immune response to SARS-CoV-2, is where the repertoires were released. The samples were drawn from the first 160 participants of the ongoing ImmuneRACE study and from 1,254 subjects provided by 6 global collaborators. A de-identified subject ID, COVID-19 status, age in years and sex were almost always included in the sample metadata. Where available, HLA class I and class II types were taken from metadata supplied by the sample provider and were not determined by assay-based typing.

Based on the germline V gene, the CDR1 and CDR2 sequences are SGHRS and YFSETQ. V is shortened by 7 bases, J by 10 bases, and the region joining them spans 20 bases. Including the terminal cysteine and phenylalanine, the CDR3 comprises 13 residues. The retained sequence is limited to the CDR3, 39 bases, with the frame set at the first base. On the study overall, not on this receptor specifically: The amount of clinical and demographic metadata varied by source and participant and was provided uncurated.

Whole blood was collected in K2EDTA tubes by collaborating institutions according to the institutions' own protocols. For TCRbeta analysis, collaborators shipped samples as frozen whole blood, isolated PBMCs, or DNA extracted from either of those sample types. About this clone: Its recognized antigen is unknown. Base qualities are not at hand, and no much larger clone is one base apart.

The immunoSEQ Assay, a bias-controlled multiplex PCR, was used to amplify TCRbeta CDR3 regions from genomic DNA. Under the source paper's analysis protocol: The number of nucleated cells in each sample was estimated from the amplification of reference gene primers within the assay. To quantify the absolute abundance of each unique TCRbeta CDR3 rearrangement, sequence reads were collapsed and filtered. For each sample, productive Simpson clonality was calculated as the square root of Simpson's diversity index across productive rearrangements. This is the immuneACCESS table as TCRdb keeps it, with only in-frame sequences that have V and J called. A part of the clones is gone; compared with another copy, unresolved V genes explain less than half, and the rest is unexplained. Clone size and the V and J calls come from that table; the DNA yielded D and trimming. Within this sample are more than 300,000 clones, with 86% of them counted one time only. The top ten clones comprise around 1.5% of the sample.

Sequenced input: peripheral blood. The chain employs TRBV5-1 and TRBJ1-1, with an unclear D gene assignment. The origin of this receptor is a woman in her forties or fifties with acute or convalescent COVID-19. DNA sequence: TGCGCCAGCCGGCCAGACCGGGTCAATGCAGCTTTCTTT. This yields the protein CASRPDRVNAAFF.